This T cell receptor beta chain came from a study of shared clonotypes between healthy human individuals (TCRdb year 2020). The study in broad terms: A couple of women and a few men aged 18 to 49 years were included in the cohort. For each donor, CD4 naive and CD4 memory were each given three plates, CD8 naive was given two plates, and CD8 memory was given one plate. The study deeply sequenced blood TCR repertoires of about 5 healthy adults to estimate repertoire size and the extent of clonotype sharing between individuals. To increase sequencing depth and limit assay-specific biases, TCR repertoire library preparation and sequencing were carried out by different laboratories using diverse techniques. Per donor, leukapheresis produced somewhere between about 0.94 and 9 billion PBMCs.

Using the deep immunoSEQ assay, multiplex PCR amplified TCR CDR3 regions from genomic DNA. Extracted genomic DNA from each cell subset was spread evenly across all wells of several immunoSEQ 96-well plates, with each plate serving as a replicate. For sorted subsets, each replicate PCR was loaded with roughly 190 ng genomic DNA, equivalent to about 30,000 T cell genomes. The purified libraries were quantified using a Qubit 3.0 fluorometer, sized with a Bioanalyzer 2100, and then quantified again using the KAPA Library Quantification kit. Every immunoSEQ 96-well plate was sequenced on a separate single-read 150-cycle Illumina NextSeq 550 flow cell. The paper's processing steps were these. Because only junctional sequences without quality scores were contained in the immunoSEQ output, filtering matching that applied to full-length reads could not be performed. To assign V/J genes and CDR3, sequences were annotated using PyIR, a Python wrapper for IgBLAST v1.9, with IMGT germline references. Reads with weak V/J assignments (E-value above 1e-6), missing CDR3, stop codons, out-of-frame junctions, or ambiguous translated residues were removed. A V3J clonotype was defined by an identical inferred V gene, J gene, and CDR3 amino acid sequence. Percentage overlap between repertoires was computed as shared unique clonotypes divided by the size of the smaller repertoire. RTK rarefaction, the Chao1 estimator, and Recon v2.1 estimates of unobserved clonotypes were used to assess repertoire richness. Generation probabilities were computed with OLGA for all TCRbeta clonotypes obtained by the gDNA method from a few donors. TCRdb took this table from immuneACCESS and kept in-frame rearrangements with V and J called. Such tables lack part of the clones; where checked against another copy, unresolved V genes explain under half of the gap, and the rest is unexplained. From that table come the V and J calls and clone size; the DNA was used to work out D and trimming. This sample comprises around 1,900,000 clones, about 94% of them detected only once. Approximately 1.7% of the sample is held by the ten biggest clonotypes.

The germline V gene supplies CDR1 SGDLS and CDR2 YYNGEE. The CDR3 has 16 amino acids, counting the end cysteine and phenylalanine. CDR3 DNA is the only sequence kept; it has 48 bases, read in frame from the first base. The junction shows trimming of 0 bases on V and 5 bases on J, plus 17 bases between the germline ends. Details on this clone: No cognate antigen has been identified for it. Base qualities are not provided; no much larger clone lies one nucleotide away.

CD8 naive samples were obtained by positive selection for CCR7 among CD45RO-negative cells, yielding a CD45RA+CCR7+ population from which TemRA cells were excluded. Donors were healthy HIV-negative adults with no recently reported acute infections or vaccinations. All donors were Caucasian adults living in Nashville, Tennessee, USA. After blood collection by leukapheresis, PBMCs were isolated using Ficoll-Histopaque density gradient centrifugation and then cryopreserved in the vapor phase of liquid nitrogen. Analytical flow cytometry was used to check the purity and quantity of each magnetically sorted T cell population. Genomic DNA was isolated from every sorted fraction and measured by UV absorbance on a Nanodrop 2000c. Broader findings and caveats from the paper: The genetic and exposure-history diversity represented was limited by the small number of donors. Naive subsets generally had larger estimated clonotype richness than memory subsets. Sampling was limited to blood, and TCR repertoires in tissue likely differ from TCR repertoires in blood. Higher generation probabilities were observed for clonotypes shared by all four sorted-subset donors than for non-shared clonotypes. Roughly 5.2% of naive CD4, approximately 3.7% of naive CD8, roughly 2.4% of memory CD4, and roughly 0.4% of memory CD8 clonotypes were shared across a few donors. Even with the large sequencing depth, rarefaction of the sorted-subset datasets indicated that sequencing was incomplete. Pairwise subsampling led to the expectation that sequencing depth would affect the degree of clonotype sharing among donors.

Sequenced material: naive CD8+ T cells from PBMCs. What this sample's cell subset or site label stands for: CD45RA+CCR7+. The chain couples TRBV9 to TRBJ2-5; the D gene is perhaps TRBD2, from 6 matching bases. The receptor comes from a young man in good health. Some clones in this sample may be carry-over from other donors' samples. The CDR3 protein: CASSVGLAPRGETQYF. The DNA sequence is given as TGTGCCAGCAGCGTAGGGCTAGCGCCCCGAGGGGAGACCCAGTACTTC.